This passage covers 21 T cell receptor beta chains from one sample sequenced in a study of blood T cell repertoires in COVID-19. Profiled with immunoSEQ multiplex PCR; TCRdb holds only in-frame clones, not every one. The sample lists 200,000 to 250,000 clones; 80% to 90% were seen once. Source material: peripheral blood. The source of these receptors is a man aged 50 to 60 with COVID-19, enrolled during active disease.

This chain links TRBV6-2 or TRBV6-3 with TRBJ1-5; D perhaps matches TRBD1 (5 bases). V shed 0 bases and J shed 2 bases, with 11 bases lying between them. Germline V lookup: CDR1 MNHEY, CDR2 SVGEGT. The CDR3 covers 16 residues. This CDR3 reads CASSYSSGVGNQPQHF. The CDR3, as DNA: TGTGCCAGCAGTTACTCGTCGGGGGTGGGCAATCAGCCCCAGCATTTT.

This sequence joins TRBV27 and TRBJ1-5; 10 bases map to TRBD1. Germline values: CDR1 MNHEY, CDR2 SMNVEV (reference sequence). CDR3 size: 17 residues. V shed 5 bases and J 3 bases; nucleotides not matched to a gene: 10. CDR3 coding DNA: TGTGCCAGCAGTCCGACAGGGGGCAGAAGGGCCAATCAGCCCCAGCATTTT. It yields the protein CASSPTGGRRANQPQHF.

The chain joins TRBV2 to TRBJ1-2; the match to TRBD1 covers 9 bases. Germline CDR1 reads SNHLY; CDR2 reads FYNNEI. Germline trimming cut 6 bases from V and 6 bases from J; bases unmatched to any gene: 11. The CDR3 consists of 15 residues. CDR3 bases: TGTGCCAGCAGCGGTCCACAGGGGGCGAGGAATGGCTACACCTTC. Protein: CASSGPQGARNGYTF. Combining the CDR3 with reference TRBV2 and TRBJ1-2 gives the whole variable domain EPEVTQTPSHQVTQMGQEVILRCVPISNHLYFYWYRQILGQKVEFLVSFYNNEISEKSEIFDDQFSVERPDGSNFTLKIRSTKLEDSAMYFCASSGPQGARNGYTFGSGTRLTVV.

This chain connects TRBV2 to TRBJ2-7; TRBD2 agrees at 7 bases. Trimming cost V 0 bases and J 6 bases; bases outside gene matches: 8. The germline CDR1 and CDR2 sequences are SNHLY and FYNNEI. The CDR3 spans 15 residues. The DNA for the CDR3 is TGTGCCAGCAGTGAAGCGCTTGGCCCGGGGGGCGAGCAGTACTTC. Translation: CASSEALGPGGEQYF.

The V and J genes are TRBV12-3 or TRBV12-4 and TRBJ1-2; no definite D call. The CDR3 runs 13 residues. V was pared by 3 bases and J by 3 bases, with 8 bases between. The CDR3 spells CASSLGKDYGYTF. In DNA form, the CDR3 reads TGTGCCAGCAGTTTGGGCAAGGACTATGGCTACACCTTC.

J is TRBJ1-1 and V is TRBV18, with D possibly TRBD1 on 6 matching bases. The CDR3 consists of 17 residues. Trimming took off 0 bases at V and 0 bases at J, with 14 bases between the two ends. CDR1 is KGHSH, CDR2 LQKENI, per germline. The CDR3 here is CASSPPVGASMNTEAFF. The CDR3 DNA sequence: TGTGCCAGCTCACCACCGGTGGGGGCTAGCATGAACACTGAAGCTTTCTTT.

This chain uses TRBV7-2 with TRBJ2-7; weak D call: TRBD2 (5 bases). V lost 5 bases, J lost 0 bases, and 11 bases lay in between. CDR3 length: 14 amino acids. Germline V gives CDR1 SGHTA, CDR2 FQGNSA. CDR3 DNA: TGTGCCAGCAGCCCGTCTAGCAGCTCCTACGAGCAGTACTTC. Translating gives CASSPSSSSYEQYF.

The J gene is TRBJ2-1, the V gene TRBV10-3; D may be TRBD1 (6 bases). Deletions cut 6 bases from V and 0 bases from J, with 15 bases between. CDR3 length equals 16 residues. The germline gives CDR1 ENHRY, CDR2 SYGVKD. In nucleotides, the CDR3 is TGTGCCATCAGCTGGGACACCGAAAGCTCCTACAATGAGCAGTTCTTC. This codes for CAISWDTESSYNEQFF.

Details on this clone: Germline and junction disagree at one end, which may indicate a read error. DNA for the CDR3: TGTGCTAGCAGCGCCGGGACAGGGGCAGGCGAGCAGTTCTTC. Its protein is CASSAGTGAGEQFF. The chain recombines TRBV7-7 with TRBJ2-1; 10 bases map to TRBD1. This CDR3 region has 14 residues. The germline CDR1 and CDR2 sequences are SSHAT and FNYEAQ (reference sequence).

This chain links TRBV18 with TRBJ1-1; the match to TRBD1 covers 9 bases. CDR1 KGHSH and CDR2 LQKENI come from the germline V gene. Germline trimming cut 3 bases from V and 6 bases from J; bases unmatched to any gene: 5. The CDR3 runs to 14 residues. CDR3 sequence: CASSPGTGFPEAFF. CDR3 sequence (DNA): TGTGCCAGCTCACCCGGGACAGGGTTTCCTGAAGCTTTCTTT.

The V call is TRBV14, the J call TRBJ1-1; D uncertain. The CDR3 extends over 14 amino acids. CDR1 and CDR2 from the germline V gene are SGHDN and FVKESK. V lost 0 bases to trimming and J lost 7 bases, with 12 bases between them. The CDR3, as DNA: TGTGCCAGCAGCCAAGAAGGAGGTTTTAATGAAGCTTTCTTT. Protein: CASSQEGGFNEAFF. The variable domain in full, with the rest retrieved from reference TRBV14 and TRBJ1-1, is EAGVTQFPSHSVIEKGQTVTLRCDPISGHDNLYWYRRVMGKEIKFLLHFVKESKQDESGMPNNRFLAERTGGTYSTLKVQPAELEDSGVYFCASSQEGGFNEAFFGQGTRLTVV.

The CDR3 bases are TGTGCCAGCAGGTGGGCACCTGACCCCTACGAGCAGTACTTC. Translated, it gives CASRWAPDPYEQYF. V is TRBV2 and J is TRBJ2-7; D ambiguous. Trimming left V 6 bases short and J 2 bases short, with 14 bases between. The CDR3 runs to 14 residues. The V gene's germline CDR1 is SNHLY and CDR2 FYNNEI.

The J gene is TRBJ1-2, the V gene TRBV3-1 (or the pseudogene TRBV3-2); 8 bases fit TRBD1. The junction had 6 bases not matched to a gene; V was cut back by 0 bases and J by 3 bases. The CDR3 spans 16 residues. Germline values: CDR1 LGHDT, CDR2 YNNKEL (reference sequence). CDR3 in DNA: TGTGCCAGCAGCCAAGATAGAGGACAGGGACACTATGGCTACACCTTC. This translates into CASSQDRGQGHYGYTF.

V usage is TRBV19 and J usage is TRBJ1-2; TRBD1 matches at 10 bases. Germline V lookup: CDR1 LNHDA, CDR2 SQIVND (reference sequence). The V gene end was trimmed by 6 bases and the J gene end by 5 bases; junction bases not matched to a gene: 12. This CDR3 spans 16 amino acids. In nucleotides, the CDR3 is TGTGCCAGTAGCGCTACCGGGACAGGGGTACGGTATGGCTACACCTTC. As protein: CASSATGTGVRYGYTF.

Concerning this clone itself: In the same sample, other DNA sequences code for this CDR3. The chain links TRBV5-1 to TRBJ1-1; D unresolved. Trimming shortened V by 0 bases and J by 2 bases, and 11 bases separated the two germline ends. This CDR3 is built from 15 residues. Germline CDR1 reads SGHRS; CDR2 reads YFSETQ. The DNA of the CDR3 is TGCGCCAGCAGCTTGGAGAGGGTTCCTAACACTGAAGCTTTCTTT. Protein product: CASSLERVPNTEAFF.

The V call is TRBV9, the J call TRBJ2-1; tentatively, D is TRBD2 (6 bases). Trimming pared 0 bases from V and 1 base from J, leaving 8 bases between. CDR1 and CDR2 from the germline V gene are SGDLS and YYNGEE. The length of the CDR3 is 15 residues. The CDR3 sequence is CASSVAGVSYNEQFF. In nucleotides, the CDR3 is TGTGCCAGCAGCGTAGCGGGGGTGTCCTACAATGAGCAGTTCTTC.

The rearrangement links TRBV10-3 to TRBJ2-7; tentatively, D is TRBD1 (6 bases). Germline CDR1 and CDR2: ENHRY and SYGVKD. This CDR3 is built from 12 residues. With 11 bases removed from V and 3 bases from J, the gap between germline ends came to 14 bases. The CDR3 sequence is CASGQINYEQYF. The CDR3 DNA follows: TGTGCCTCAGGACAGATCAACTACGAGCAGTACTTC.

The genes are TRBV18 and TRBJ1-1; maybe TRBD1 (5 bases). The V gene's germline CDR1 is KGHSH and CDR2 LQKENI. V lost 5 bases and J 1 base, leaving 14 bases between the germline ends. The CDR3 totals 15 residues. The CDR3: CASSAQQEQNTEAFF. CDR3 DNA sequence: TGTGCCAGCTCAGCACAACAGGAGCAGAACACTGAAGCTTTCTTT.

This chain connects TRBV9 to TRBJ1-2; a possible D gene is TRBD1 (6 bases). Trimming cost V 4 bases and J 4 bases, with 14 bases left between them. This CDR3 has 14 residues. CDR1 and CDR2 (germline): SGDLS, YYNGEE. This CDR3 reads CASSTNGQPYGYTF. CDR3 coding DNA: TGTGCCAGCAGCACAAACGGACAGCCCTATGGCTACACCTTC.

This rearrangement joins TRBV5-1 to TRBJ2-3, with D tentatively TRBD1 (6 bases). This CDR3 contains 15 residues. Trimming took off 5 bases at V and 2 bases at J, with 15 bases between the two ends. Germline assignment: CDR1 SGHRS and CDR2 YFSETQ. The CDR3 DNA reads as TGCGCCAGCAGTTACCGGGACACCCCCACAGATACGCAGTATTTT. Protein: CASSYRDTPTDTQYF.

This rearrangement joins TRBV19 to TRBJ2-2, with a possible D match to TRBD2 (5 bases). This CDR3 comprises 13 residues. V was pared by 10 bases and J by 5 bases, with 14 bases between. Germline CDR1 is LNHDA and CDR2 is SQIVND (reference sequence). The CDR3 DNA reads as TGTGCCACCCGACACCCGGGGACCGGGGAGCTGTTTTTT. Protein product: CATRHPGTGELFF.